This record covers a single T cell receptor beta chain. The study ran its PCR with 60 Vbeta and 13 Jbeta primers. Data came from immunoSEQ multiplex PCR; TCRdb stores just in-frame clones and leaves some out. This repertoire shows some 120,000 clones, approximately 68% found once; its top ten account for 1.6%. The data were obtained in a study of cytomegalovirus exposure and HLA in healthy donors. This CDR3 contains 16 residues. CDR1 and CDR2 from the germline V gene are MGHRA and YSYEKL. The ends were cut back, 1 base at V and 3 bases at J, with 16 bases in the middle. This TCR was sampled from a man aged 30-40 years in good health and CMV-seropositive. The chain is built from TRBV4-1 and TRBJ2-7; a possible D gene is TRBD2 (6 bases). Input material: PBMCs. The CDR3 bases are TGCGCCAGCAGCCAAGGGTTGGCAGGGAGGCGCTACGAGCAGTACTTC. Translating gives CASSQGLAGRRYEQYF.